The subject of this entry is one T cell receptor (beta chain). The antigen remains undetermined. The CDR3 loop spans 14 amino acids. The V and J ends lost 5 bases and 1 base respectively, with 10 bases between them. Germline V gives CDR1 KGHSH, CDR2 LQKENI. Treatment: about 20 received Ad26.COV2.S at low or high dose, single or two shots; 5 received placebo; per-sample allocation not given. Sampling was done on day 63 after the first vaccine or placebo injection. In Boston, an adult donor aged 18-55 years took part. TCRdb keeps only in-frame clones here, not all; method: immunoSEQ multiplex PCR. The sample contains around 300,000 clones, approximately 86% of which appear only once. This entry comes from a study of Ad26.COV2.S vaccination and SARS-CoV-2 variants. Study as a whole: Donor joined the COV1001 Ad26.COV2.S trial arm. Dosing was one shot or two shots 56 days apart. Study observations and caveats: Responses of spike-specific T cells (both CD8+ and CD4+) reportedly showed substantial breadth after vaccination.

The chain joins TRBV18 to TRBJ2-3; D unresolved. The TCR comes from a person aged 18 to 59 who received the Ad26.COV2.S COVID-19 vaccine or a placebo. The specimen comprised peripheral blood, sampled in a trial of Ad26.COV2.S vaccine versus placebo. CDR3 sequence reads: CASSLGSRTDTQYF. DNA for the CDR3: TGTGCCAGCTCATTAGGGTCGCGCACAGATACGCAGTATTTT.